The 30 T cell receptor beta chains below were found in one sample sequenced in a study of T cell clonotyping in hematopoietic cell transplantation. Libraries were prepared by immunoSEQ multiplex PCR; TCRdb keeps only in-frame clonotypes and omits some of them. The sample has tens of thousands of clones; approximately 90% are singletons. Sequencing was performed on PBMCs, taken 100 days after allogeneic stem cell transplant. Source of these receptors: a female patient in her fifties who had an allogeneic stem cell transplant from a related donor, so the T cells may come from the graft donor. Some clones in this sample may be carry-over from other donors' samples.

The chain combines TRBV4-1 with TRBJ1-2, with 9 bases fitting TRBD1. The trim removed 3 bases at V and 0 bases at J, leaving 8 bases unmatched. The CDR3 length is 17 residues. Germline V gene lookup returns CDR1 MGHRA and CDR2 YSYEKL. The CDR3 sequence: CASSQQQGAIPNYGYTF. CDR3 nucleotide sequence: TGCGCCAGCAGCCAGCAACAGGGGGCTATCCCTAACTATGGCTACACCTTC.

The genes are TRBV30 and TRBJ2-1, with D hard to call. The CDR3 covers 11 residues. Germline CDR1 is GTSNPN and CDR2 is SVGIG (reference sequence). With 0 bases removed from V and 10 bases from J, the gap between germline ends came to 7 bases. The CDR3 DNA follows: TGTGCCTGGAGTGTACAATGGGAGCAGTTCTTC. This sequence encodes CAWSVQWEQFF.

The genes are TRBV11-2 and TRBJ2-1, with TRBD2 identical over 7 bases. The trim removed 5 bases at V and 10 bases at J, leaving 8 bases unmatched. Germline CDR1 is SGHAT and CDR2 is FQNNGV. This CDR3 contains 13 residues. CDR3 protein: CASSRDYFREQFF. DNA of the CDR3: TGTGCCAGCAGCCGGGACTATTTTCGGGAGCAGTTCTTC.

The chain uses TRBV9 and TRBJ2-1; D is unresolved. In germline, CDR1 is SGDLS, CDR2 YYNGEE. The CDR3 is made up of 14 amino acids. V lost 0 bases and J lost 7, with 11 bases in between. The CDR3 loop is CASSVGDLWNEQFF. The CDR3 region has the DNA TGTGCCAGCAGCGTAGGCGATCTTTGGAATGAGCAGTTCTTC. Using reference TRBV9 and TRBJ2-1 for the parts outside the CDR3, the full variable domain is DSGVTQTPKHLITATGQRVTLRCSPRSGDLSVYWYQQSLDQGLQFLIQYYNGEERAKGNILERFSAQQFPDLHSELNLSSLELGDSALYFCASSVGDLWNEQFFGPGTRLTVL.

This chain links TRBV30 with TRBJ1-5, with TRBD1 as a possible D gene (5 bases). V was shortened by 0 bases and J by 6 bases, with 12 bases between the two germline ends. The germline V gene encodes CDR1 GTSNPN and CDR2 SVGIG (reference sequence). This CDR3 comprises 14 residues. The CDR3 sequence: CAWSVAGVGQPQHF. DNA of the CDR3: TGTGCCTGGAGTGTGGCGGGGGTAGGTCAGCCCCAGCATTTT.

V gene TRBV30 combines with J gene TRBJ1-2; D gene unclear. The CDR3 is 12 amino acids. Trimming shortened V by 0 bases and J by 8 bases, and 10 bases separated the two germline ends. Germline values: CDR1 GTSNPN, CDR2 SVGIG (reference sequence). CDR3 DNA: TGTGCCTGGAGTGTACAAGGGAGCGGCTACACCTTC. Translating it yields CAWSVQGSGYTF.

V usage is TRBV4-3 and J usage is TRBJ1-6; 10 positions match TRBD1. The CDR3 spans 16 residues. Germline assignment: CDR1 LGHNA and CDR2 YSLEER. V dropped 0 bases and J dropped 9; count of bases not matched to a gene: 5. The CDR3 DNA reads TGCGCCAGCAGCCAAGATGCGGGACAGGGGCGTTCACCCCTCCACTTT. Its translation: CASSQDAGQGRSPLHF.

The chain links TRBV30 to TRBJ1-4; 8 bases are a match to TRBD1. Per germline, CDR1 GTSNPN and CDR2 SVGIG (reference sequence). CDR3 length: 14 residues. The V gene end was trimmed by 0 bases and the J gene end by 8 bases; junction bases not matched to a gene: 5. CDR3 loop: CAWSVRGRREKLFF. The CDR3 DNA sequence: TGTGCCTGGAGTGTCAGGGGGCGAAGGGAAAAACTGTTTTTT.

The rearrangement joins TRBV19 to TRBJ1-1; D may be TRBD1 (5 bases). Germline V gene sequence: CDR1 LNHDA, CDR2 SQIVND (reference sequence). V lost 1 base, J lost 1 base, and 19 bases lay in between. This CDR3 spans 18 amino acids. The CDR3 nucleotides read TGTGCCAGTAGTATAGTTAATTGGGGGGTCTTCCCGAACACTGAAGCTTTCTTT. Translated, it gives CASSIVNWGVFPNTEAFF.

In nucleotides, the CDR3 is TGTGCCTGGAGCCCCCAGGTTGAGCAGTACTTC. This encodes CAWSPQVEQYF. The chain links TRBV30 to TRBJ2-7; the D is unclear. The CDR3 sequence is 11 residues long. Germline CDR1 and CDR2: GTSNPN and SVGIG (reference sequence). Trimming stripped 3 bases from V and 7 bases from J, with 10 bases between.

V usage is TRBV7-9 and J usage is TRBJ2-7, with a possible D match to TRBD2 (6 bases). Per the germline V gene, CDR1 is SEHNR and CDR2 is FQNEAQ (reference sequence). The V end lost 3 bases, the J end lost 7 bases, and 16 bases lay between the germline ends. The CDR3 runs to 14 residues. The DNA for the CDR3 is TGTGCCAGCAGCTTCTCTCTACGCGCGGGGGAGCAGTACTTC. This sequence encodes CASSFSLRAGEQYF.

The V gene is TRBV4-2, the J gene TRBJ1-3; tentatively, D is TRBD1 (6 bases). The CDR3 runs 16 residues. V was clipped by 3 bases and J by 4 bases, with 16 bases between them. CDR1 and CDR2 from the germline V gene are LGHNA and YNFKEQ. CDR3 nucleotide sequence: TGTGCCAGCAGCCATCCCAGGACAGCCCAAGGAAACACCATATATTTT. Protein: CASSHPRTAQGNTIYF.

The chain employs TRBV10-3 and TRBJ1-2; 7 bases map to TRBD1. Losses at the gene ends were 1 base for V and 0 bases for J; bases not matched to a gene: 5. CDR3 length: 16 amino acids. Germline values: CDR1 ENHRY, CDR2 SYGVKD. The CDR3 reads CAISELGTAANYGYTF. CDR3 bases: TGTGCCATCAGTGAGTTGGGGACAGCAGCTAACTATGGCTACACCTTC.

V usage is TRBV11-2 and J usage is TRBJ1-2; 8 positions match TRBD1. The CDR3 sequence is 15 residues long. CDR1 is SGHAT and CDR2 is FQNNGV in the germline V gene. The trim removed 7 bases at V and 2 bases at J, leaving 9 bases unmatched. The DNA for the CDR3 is TGTGCCAGCACCACAGGGGGGGGACTGAACTATGGCTACACCTTC. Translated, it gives CASTTGGGLNYGYTF.

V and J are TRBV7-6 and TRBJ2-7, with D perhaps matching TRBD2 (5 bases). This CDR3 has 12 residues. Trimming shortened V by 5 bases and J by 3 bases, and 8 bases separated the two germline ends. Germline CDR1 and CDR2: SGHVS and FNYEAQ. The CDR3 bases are TGTGCCAGCAGCATAACTAGCTACGAGCAGTACTTC. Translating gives CASSITSYEQYF.

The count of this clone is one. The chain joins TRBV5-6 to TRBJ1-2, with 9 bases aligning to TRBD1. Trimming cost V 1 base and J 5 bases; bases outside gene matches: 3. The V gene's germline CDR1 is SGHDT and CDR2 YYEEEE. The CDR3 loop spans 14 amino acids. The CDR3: CASSLMTGGYGYTF. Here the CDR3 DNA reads TGTGCCAGCAGCTTGATGACAGGGGGATATGGCTACACCTTC.

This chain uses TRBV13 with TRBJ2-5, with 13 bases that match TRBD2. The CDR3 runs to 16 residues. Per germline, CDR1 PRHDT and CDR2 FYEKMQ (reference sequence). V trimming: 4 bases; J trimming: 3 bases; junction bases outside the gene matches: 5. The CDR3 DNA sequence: TGTGCCAGCAGCTCCGGGACTAGCGGGGCGAAAGAGACCCAGTACTTC. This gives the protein CASSSGTSGAKETQYF.

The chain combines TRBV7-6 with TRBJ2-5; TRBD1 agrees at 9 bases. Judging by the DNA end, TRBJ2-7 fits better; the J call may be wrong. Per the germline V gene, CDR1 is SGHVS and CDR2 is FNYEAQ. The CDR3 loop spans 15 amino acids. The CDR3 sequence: CASSLETGGTYEQYF. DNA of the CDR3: TGTGCCAGCAGCTTGGAGACAGGGGGTACCTACGAGCAGTACTTC.

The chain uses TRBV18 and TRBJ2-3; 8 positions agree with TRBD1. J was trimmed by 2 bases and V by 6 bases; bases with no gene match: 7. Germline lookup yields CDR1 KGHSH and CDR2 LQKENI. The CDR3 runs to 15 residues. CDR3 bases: TGTGCCAGCTCCCTCGGGACAGGCGACACAGATACGCAGTATTTT. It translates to CASSLGTGDTDTQYF.

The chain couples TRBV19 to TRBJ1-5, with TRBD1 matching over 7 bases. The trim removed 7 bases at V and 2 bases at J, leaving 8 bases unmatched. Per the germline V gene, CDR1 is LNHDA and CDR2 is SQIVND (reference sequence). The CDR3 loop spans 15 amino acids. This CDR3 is CASTVITGGNQPQHF. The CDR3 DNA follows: TGTGCCAGTACCGTTATAACAGGGGGCAATCAGCCCCAGCATTTT.

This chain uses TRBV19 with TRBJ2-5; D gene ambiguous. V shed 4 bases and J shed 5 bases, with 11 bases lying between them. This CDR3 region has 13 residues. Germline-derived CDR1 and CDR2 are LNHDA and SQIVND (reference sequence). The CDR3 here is CASSTAAMETQYF. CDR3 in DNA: TGTGCCAGTAGTACGGCCGCCATGGAGACCCAGTACTTC.

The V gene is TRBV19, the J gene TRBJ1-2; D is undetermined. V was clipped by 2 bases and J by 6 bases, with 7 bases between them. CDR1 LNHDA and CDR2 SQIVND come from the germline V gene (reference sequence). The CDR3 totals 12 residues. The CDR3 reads CASSINTNGYTF. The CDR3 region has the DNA TGTGCCAGTAGTATAAACACTAATGGCTACACCTTC.

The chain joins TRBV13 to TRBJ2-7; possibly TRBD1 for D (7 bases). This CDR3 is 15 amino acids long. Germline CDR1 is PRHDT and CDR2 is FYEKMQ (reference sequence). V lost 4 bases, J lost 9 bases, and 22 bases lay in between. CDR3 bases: TGTGCCAGCAGCTCGAATCGACAGGGAGGAATTTGGCAGTACTTC. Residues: CASSSNRQGGIWQYF.

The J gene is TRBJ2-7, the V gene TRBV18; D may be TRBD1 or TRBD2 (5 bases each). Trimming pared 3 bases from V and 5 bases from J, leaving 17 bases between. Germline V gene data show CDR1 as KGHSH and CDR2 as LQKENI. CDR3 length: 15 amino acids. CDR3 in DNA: TGTGCCAGCTCACCTAATCCAGAGGGGCTTCACGAGCAGTACTTC. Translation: CASSPNPEGLHEQYF.

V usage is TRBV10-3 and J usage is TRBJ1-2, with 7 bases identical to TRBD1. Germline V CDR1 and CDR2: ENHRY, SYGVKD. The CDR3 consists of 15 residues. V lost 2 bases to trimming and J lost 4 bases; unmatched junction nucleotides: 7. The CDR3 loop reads CAISEIGTDGYGYTF. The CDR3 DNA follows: TGTGCCATCAGTGAGATCGGGACAGATGGCTATGGCTACACCTTC.

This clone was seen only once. The CDR3 is CASSLMGDSDEQYF. CDR3 nucleotide sequence: TGTGCCAGCAGTTTAATGGGGGACAGCGACGAGCAGTACTTC. The V call is TRBV27, the J call TRBJ2-7, with 7 bases lining up with TRBD1. V was clipped by 2 bases and J by 5 bases; unmatched bases: 6. The length of the CDR3 is 14 residues. Germline CDR1 reads MNHEY; CDR2 reads SMNVEV (reference sequence).

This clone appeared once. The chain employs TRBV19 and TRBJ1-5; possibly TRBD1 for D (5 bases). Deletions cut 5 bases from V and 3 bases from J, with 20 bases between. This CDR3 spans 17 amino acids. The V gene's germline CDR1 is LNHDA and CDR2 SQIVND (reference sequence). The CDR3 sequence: CASSPRISGTVNQPQHF. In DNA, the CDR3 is TGTGCCAGTAGTCCGCGAATCTCAGGGACGGTCAATCAGCCCCAGCATTTT.

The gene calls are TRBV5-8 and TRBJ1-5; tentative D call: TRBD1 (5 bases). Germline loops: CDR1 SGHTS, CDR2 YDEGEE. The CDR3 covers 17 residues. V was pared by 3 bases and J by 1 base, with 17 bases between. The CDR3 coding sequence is TGTGCCAGCAGCTACCTTTTCTCCGGGGACAGCAATCAGCCCCAGCATTTT. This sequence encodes CASSYLFSGDSNQPQHF.

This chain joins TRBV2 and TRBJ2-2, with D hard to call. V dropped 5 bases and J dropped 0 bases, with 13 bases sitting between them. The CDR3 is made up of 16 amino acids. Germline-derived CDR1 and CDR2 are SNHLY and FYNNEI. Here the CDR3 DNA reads TGTGCCAGCAGTCAATTTCCCCCAGCGAACACCGGGGAGCTGTTTTTT. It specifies CASSQFPPANTGELFF.

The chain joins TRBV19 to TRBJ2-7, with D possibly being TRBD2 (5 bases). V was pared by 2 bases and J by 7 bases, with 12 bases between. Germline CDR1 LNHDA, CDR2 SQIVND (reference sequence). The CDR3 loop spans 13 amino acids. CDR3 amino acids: CASSINAPGEQYF. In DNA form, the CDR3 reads TGTGCCAGTAGTATAAATGCCCCGGGAGAGCAGTACTTC.